This TCR beta chain came from a study of cytomegalovirus exposure and HLA in healthy donors. CDR3 length: 14 amino acids. The V gene's germline CDR1 is MNHEY and CDR2 SMNVEV (reference sequence). Trimming took 4 bases from V and 6 from J, leaving 16 bases between them. As regards this clone: Its antigen is unknown.

Notes on the study in general: For most TCR sequences rarity was the rule, although some public TCRs occurred in many donors.

Repertoires were generated with immunoSEQ multiplex PCR, while TCRdb's copy carries only in-frame clones and drops some. The sample consists of about 150,000 clones, 75% to 90% of them appearing once. The specimen was PBMCs. The clonotype was recovered from a man aged 18 to 29 in good health and CMV-seropositive. V and J are TRBV27 and TRBJ2-7; D is undetermined. CDR3 protein: CASSSTALYGEQYF. DNA of the CDR3: TGTGCCAGCAGTTCCACCGCACTCTACGGCGAGCAGTACTTC.